Below, one T cell receptor beta chain is given with its context. This entry belongs to a study of early stage breast cancer tumors. TCRdb's copy holds only in-frame clones and misses some; the assay was immunoSEQ multiplex PCR. The repertoire consists of around 60,000 clones, with about 83% occurring once and the leading ten covering 3% to 4%. The sequenced material came from blood. This clonotype was obtained from a person aged 30 to 40 with breast cancer.

This chain's CDR3 is CASTQQRGREKLFF. The CDR3 DNA is TGTGCCAGCACCCAACAGAGAGGGCGGGAAAAACTGTTTTTT. The V gene is TRBV2, the J gene TRBJ1-4, with D unclear. Per the germline V gene, CDR1 is SNHLY and CDR2 is FYNNEI. The CDR3 is 14 amino acids. Trimming took off 7 bases at V and 8 bases at J, with 17 bases between the two ends.